The rows below give T cell receptor beta chains drawn from one sample of a study of T cell responses to AZD1222 COVID-19 vaccine. TCRdb keeps only in-frame clones here, not all; method: immunoSEQ multiplex PCR. The sample includes about 67,000 clones, around 84% of them seen just once. The specimen was peripheral blood, collected on day 0 of AZD1222 vaccination. These receptors were collected from an adult in good health. Both conserved end residues are part of each CDR3.

cdr3_length j_call v_call cdr3_aa
15 TRBJ1-5 TRBV15 CATRERRQSNQPQHF
15 TRBJ1-1 TRBV4-3 CASSQDPEGVTEAFF
13 TRBJ1-2 TRBV18 CASSPQDYYGYTF
19 TRBJ2-3 TRBV3-1/TRBV3-2 CASSQECATPLGAPDTQYF
18 TRBJ2-1 TRBV4-2 CASSPRKRSGGFYNEQFF
17 TRBJ1-2 TRBV3-1/TRBV3-2 CASSPEGRQGLNYGYTF
15 TRBJ1-5 TRBV28 CASISRDTFNQPQHF
12 TRBJ2-7 TRBV6-2/TRBV6-3 CASSYLKDEQYF
15 TRBJ2-7 TRBV28 CASSLSDLSSYEQYF
13 TRBJ2-5 TRBV12-3/TRBV12-4 CASSLRNQETQYF
12 TRBJ2-2 TRBV7-3 CASSAYTGELFF
19 TRBJ2-1 TRBV11-2 CASSFPGGINKNTYNEQFF
15 TRBJ2-7 TRBV5-1 CASSFARGWAGEQYF
13 TRBJ1-1 TRBV7-9 CASSPTGGPEAFF
18 TRBJ1-5 TRBV5-4 CASSLRWQGGYSNQPQHF
13 TRBJ1-4 TRBV7-9 CAAAVEYVEKLFF
14 TRBJ1-4 TRBV5-5 CASSLGTANEKLFF
11 TRBJ1-2 TRBV15 CATAGIYGYTF
15 TRBJ2-1 TRBV7-9 CASSLASGVSFGQFF
14 TRBJ1-5 TRBV2 CASSGQGGNQPQHF
14 TRBJ1-1 TRBV11-2 CASSPLRDRGEAFF
13 TRBJ2-1 TRBV6-1 CASSETSGWEQFF
16 TRBJ2-7 TRBV5-6 CASSLYRPLSSYEQYF
14 TRBJ1-5 TRBV18 CASSEGRGNQPQHF
13 TRBJ1-2 TRBV5-1 CASQRVPNYGYTF
13 TRBJ1-1 TRBV12-3/TRBV12-4 CASKVEGGTEAFF
15 TRBJ1-4 TRBV2 CASSGQGAVFEKLFF
16 TRBJ2-3 TRBV6-2/TRBV6-3 CASSRTLRFSTDTQYF
16 TRBJ1-6 TRBV4-2 CASSLSGSRANSPLHF
12 TRBJ1-2 TRBV7-8 CASSLPPTGSTF
13 TRBJ2-7 TRBV6-6 CASSYDSLGEQYF
15 TRBJ1-1 TRBV18 CASSPGGGAFAEAFF
18 TRBJ2-2 TRBV11-2 CASRTFGSGRKNTGELFF
15 TRBJ2-3 TRBV19 CASSETGTSTDTQYF
13 TRBJ1-2 TRBV3-1/TRBV3-2 CASSLQGNYGHTF
16 TRBJ1-5 TRBV28 CASSPPWDRKITPQHF
14 TRBJ2-3 TRBV19 CASSSSGGSHTQYF
18 TRBJ2-1 TRBV11-2 CASSLVSLLLPLYNEQFF
14 TRBJ2-3 TRBV24-1 CATSEGPHTDTQYF
12 TRBJ1-2 TRBV30 CAWKMGLNGYTF
15 TRBJ1-2 TRBV28 CASSLWERPGSGYTF
16 TRBJ2-7 TRBV4-2 CASSQEGAGAHYEQYF
15 TRBJ2-7 TRBV4-3 CASSQVGGSSYEQYF
17 TRBJ2-7 TRBV12-5 CASGPAMRGITIHEQYF
13 TRBJ1-5 TRBV7-9 CASSLAGFEPQHF
14 TRBJ1-1 TRBV5-4 CASSFPARNTEAFF
17 TRBJ2-7 TRBV4-2 CASSLGRLAGDSYEQYF
16 TRBJ2-1 TRBV18 CASSPQRSGSGNEQFF
15 TRBJ2-1 TRBV9 CASSVGGRVYNEQFF